This is a list of T cell receptor beta chains from one sample in a study of T cell repertoires in cytomegalovirus infection. TCRdb reanalysed the reads using MiXCR and keeps one entry per CDR3 protein. The profile shows under 450,000 distinct CDR3 sequences, roughly 34% of them singletons. Antigens for these TCRs are unknown. Sequencing was performed on cultured PBMCs, taken from culture after CMV antigen stimulation. The receptors come from a human donor in good health (CMV status not recorded). Some clones in this sample may be carry-over from other donors' samples. Each CDR3 is given with its conserved first and last residue.

v_call cdr3_length cdr3_aa
TRBV3-1 15 CASSQIAGGPDTQYF
TRBV19 13 CASRPGLNQPQHF
TRBV27 15 CASTSGRGTYNEQFF
TRBV12-3/TRBV12-4 14 CASSPGQVAYEQYF
TRBV12-5 17 CASGLVLSGKFTGELFF
TRBV12-3/TRBV12-4 14 CASSLTLAGDTQYF
TRBV5-5 14 CASETLAGVNEQFF
TRBV19 16 CASRVAKSSGANVLTF
TRBV12-3/TRBV12-4 12 CASSSTANTQYF
TRBV12-3/TRBV12-4 13 CASSFEVTNTIYF
TRBV12-3/TRBV12-4 12 CASSLDRQRAFF
TRBV12-3/TRBV12-4 11 CASRQGTEAFF
TRBV5-1 15 CASSLDLADTDTQYF
TRBV6-5 14 CASSYRAANTEAFF
TRBV19 15 CASRRAGNLNTEAFF
TRBV10-3 16 CAISESSRQGYNEQFF
TRBV4-1 14 CASSRVGGIEKLFF
TRBV10-3 19 CAISEAGTSGRSSYNEQFF
TRBV3-1 12 CASSQETGSAFF
TRBV6-1 15 CASSRNHRAGNTIYF
TRBV7-2 15 CASSFPFGRDYGYTF
TRBV9 13 CASSVTSADTQYF
TRBV7-6 15 CASSSGPGGANVLTF
TRBV12-3/TRBV12-4 12 CASRPAWDTQYF
TRBV6-8 13 CATSDQNNSPLHF
TRBV11-2 15 CASSLDRVPGNTIYF
TRBV24-1 15 CATSDFGQSHNEQFF
TRBV20-1 12 CSVRVGDQPQHF
TRBV14 16 CASSQAGTGGGTEAFF